One T cell receptor (beta chain) is described in this entry. The germline gives CDR1 KGHSH, CDR2 LQKENI. CDR3 length: 15 amino acids. V lost 3 bases to trimming and J lost 7 bases; unmatched junction nucleotides: 5. Methods used by the authors: It was from reference gene primer amplification that nucleated cell counts were estimated. The table came from immunoSEQ multiplex PCR; TCRdb's copy has only in-frame clones and leaves some out. V, J and clone size are taken as reported in that table, and D and trimming were inferred from the DNA itself. This repertoire shows roughly 250,000 clones, about 85% found once; its top ten account for roughly 7.8%. The data belong to a study of blood T cell repertoires in COVID-19. Turning to the study itself: The samples span acute and convalescent COVID-19 from the United States, Italy and Spain. Sources were T cells, B-cell-depleted T cells, or PBMCs; the material itself was cDNA or gDNA.

The sequence was collected from a man between 60 and 75 years old who had recovered from COVID-19. The chain uses TRBV18 and TRBJ1-4; 10 positions agree with TRBD1. The sequenced sample consisted of peripheral blood. This chain's CDR3 is CASSPTGTGAEKLFF. The CDR3 DNA follows: TGTGCCAGCTCACCGACCGGGACAGGGGCTGAAAAACTGTTTTTT.